In its sample, the clone carrying this T cell receptor (beta chain) was seen a few times. This sample was included in a study of regulatory T cells in long-lasting Graves disease. The time point denotes: newly diagnosed GD, antithyroid drugs for less than 3 months. TCR sequences were obtained from RNA taken from PBMCs. Patient provenance is recorded as an endocrinology department in Xi'an, China. A roughly 9-milliliter sample of peripheral blood was drawn into EDTA tubes. Arm-PCR with iRepertoire HTBI primers amplified the CDR3 regions for these TCR beta libraries. TCRdb redid the calling of the multiplex PCR reads with MiXCR, one entry per CDR3 protein. The data hold 350,000 to 550,000 distinct CDR3 sequences, with about 15% observed a single time. Per the germline V gene, CDR1 is LNHDA and CDR2 is SQIVND (reference sequence). The CDR3 spans 14 residues. V lost 3 bases, J lost 7 bases, and 15 bases lay in between.

This same sample was also taken into another study, of T cells in Graves' hyperthyroidism and ophthalmopathy. That report adds: Newly diagnosed hyperthyroidism, duration under 2 months, in patients aged 18 to 65.

This receptor was taken from a woman aged 25 to 39 with Graves disease. The chain employs TRBV19 and TRBJ2-5, with D tentatively TRBD1 (5 bases). The material sequenced was peripheral blood mononuclear cells (PBMCs), taken at new diagnosis, from a patient treated with antithyroid drugs. For the CDR3, the DNA is TGTGCCAGTAGTATGGACAAGGGAAAAGGGACCCAGTACTTC. This sequence encodes CASSMDKGKGTQYF.